The 9 T cell receptor beta chains below all came from one sample that was sequenced in a study of early T cells in non-severe SARS-CoV-2 infection. TCRdb re-derived calls from the 5' RACE reads in MiXCR, one entry per CDR3 protein. The data hold tens of thousands of distinct CDR3 sequences, with under 14% observed a single time. The sequencing sample was made of whole blood. The receptors here all came from an adult who was a healthcare worker with PCR-confirmed SARS-CoV-2 infection or an uninfected control (not recorded which).

This clonotype showed up many times. The chain recombines TRBV6-6 with TRBJ2-2; TRBD1 might be the D (7 bases). Trimming stripped 2 bases from V and 0 bases from J, with 16 bases between. This CDR3 region has 18 residues. Germline CDR1 and CDR2: MNHNY and SVGAGI (reference sequence). The CDR3 DNA reads as TGTGCCAGCAGTTACCAAGGTCCCAGGGGGGCGAACACCGGGGAGCTGTTTTTT. Residues: CASSYQGPRGANTGELFF.

This clonotype was recorded at least ten times. This chain joins TRBV7-2 and TRBJ2-4; the match to TRBD2 covers 7 bases. Losses at the gene ends were 2 bases for V and 8 bases for J; bases not matched to a gene: 9. The CDR3 sequence is 15 residues long. Germline assignment: CDR1 SGHTA and CDR2 FQGNSA. The CDR3 loop reads CASSLSRLASHIQYF. Here the CDR3 DNA reads TGTGCCAGCAGCTTATCGAGACTAGCATCACACATTCAGTACTTC.

The J gene is TRBJ2-7, the V gene TRBV5-1, with D possibly being TRBD1 (5 bases). Between the trimmed V and J ends, which lost 1 base and 2 bases, there was a span of 7 bases. From germline, CDR1 is SGHRS and CDR2 YFSETQ. The CDR3 totals 13 residues. The CDR3: CASSLSGTYEQYF. In nucleotides, the CDR3 is TGCGCCAGCAGCTTGTCAGGGACCTACGAGCAGTACTTC.

This clonotype was recorded at least ten times. The chain is built from TRBV27 and TRBJ2-5, with unresolved D. The V and J ends lost 1 base and 2 bases respectively, with 11 bases between them. Germline V gives CDR1 MNHEY, CDR2 SMNVEV (reference sequence). The CDR3 runs 15 residues. In DNA form, the CDR3 reads TGTGCCAGCAGTTTATTAGCTAGGTGGCAAGAGACCCAGTACTTC. It translates to CASSLLARWQETQYF.

This clonotype was counted only a few times. The CDR3 sequence is CASSSRQGTDTQYF. In nucleotides, the CDR3 is TGTGCCAGCAGCTCAAGACAGGGCACAGATACGCAGTATTTT. V and J are TRBV7-2 and TRBJ2-3, with a possible D match to TRBD1 (6 bases). The CDR3 extends over 14 amino acids. Trimming cost V 4 bases and J 1 base, with 9 bases left between them. Looked up from germline, CDR1 is SGHTA and CDR2 is FQGNSA.

This clonotype has only a few counts. The chain uses TRBV7-9 and TRBJ2-7; 7 bases line up with TRBD2. CDR1 is SEHNR, CDR2 FQNEAQ, per germline (reference sequence). This CDR3 is 13 amino acids long. Trimming at V came to 5 bases and at J to 7 bases, leaving 8 bases not matched to a gene. CDR3 region: CASSAPLAWEQYF. The CDR3 DNA reads TGTGCCAGCAGCGCCCCACTAGCGTGGGAGCAGTACTTC.

This clonotype came up many times. The gene calls are TRBV6-4 and TRBJ2-2; D is possibly TRBD1 (6 bases). This CDR3 comprises 13 residues. Trimming left V 5 bases short and J 7 bases short, with 11 bases between. Germline V gene sequence: CDR1 MRHNA, CDR2 SNTAGT. The CDR3 region is CASSYRDGGELFF. The CDR3, as DNA: TGTGCCAGCAGTTACAGGGACGGCGGGGAGCTGTTTTTT.

V and J are TRBV20-1 and TRBJ1-2; TRBD1 aligns across 7 bases. Germline CDR1 reads DFQATT; CDR2 reads SNEGSKA (reference sequence). The CDR3 loop spans 14 amino acids. V was clipped by 0 bases and J by 2 bases; unmatched bases: 3. The CDR3 sequence: CSARDPGQNYGYTF. CDR3 DNA sequence: TGCAGTGCTAGAGATCCGGGACAGAACTATGGCTACACCTTC.

The sample holds many counts of this clonotype. This chain joins TRBV14 and TRBJ2-3, with a possible D match to TRBD2 (6 bases). Between the trimmed V and J ends, which lost 1 base and 0 bases, there was a span of 8 bases. This CDR3 spans 15 amino acids. The germline V gene has CDR1 SGHDN and CDR2 FVKESK. The CDR3 DNA reads TGTGCCAGCAGCCAAGGGACTATAAGCACAGATACGCAGTATTTT. This gives the protein CASSQGTISTDTQYF.